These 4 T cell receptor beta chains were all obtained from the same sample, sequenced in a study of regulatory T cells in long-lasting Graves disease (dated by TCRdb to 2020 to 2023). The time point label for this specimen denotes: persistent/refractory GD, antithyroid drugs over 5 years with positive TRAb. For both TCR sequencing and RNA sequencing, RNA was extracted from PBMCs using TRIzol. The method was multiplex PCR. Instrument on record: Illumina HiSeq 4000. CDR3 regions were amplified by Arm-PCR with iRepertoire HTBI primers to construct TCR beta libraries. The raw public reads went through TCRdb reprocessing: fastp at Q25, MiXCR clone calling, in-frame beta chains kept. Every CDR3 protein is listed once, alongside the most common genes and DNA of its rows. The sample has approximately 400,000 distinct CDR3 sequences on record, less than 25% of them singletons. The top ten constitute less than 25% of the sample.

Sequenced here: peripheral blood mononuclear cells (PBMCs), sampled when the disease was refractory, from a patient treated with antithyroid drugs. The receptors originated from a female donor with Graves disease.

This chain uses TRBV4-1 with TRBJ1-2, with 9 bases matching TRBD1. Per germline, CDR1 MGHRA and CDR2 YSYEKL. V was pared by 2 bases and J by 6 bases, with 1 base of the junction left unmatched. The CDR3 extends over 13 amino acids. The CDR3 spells CASSQRQGDGYTF. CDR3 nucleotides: TGCGCCAGCAGCCAACGACAGGGGGATGGCTACACCTTC.

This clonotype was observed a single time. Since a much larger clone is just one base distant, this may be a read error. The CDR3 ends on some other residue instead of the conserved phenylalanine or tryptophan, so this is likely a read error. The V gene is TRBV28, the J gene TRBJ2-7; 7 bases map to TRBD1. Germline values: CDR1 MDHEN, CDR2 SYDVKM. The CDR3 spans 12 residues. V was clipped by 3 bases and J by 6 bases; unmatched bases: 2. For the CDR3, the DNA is TGTGCCAGCAGTTTGTACAGGGGCGAGCAGTACCTC. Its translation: CASSLYRGEQYL.

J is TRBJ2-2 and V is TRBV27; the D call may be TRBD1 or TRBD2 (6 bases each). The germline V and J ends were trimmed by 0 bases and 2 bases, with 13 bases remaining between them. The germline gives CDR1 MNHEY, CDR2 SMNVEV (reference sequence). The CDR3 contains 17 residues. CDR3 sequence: CASSLSMGGVNTGELFF. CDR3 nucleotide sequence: TGTGCCAGCAGTTTATCGATGGGGGGCGTTAACACCGGGGAGCTGTTTTTT.

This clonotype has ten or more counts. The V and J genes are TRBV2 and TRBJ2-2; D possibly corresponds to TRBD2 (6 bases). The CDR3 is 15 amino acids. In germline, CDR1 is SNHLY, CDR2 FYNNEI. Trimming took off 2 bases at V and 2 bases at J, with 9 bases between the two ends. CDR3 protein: CASSELASNTGELFF. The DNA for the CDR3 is TGTGCCAGCAGTGAACTAGCGTCTAACACCGGGGAGCTGTTTTTT.